A selection of T cell receptor beta chains follows, all from one sample in a study of blood T cell repertoires in COVID-19. Only in-frame clones appear in the TCRdb table, and some are missing; sequencing was by immunoSEQ multiplex PCR. This sample has about 3,400 clones; 65% to 85% occur once, and the top ten carry 20% to 25%. The sequencing input was peripheral blood. The receptors were gathered from a human donor in a cohort sampled during active COVID-19. Both conserved end residues are part of each CDR3. A D gene is named only where the DNA matches it firmly. Not every row has a clone size; where given, it reads once, few, many or a size class.

v_gene	abundance	j_gene	d_gene	len	CDR3aa	CDR3nt
TRBV6-6	NA	TRBJ2-7	NA	16	CASSRSGLVGGYEQYF	TGTGCCAGCAGCCGATCCGGACTGGTTGGTGGCTACGAGCAGTACTTC
TRBV6-6	NA	TRBJ1-3	NA	16	CASSLRQAYSGNTIYF	TGTGCCAGCAGTCTCAGACAGGCCTACTCTGGAAACACCATATATTTT
TRBV19	NA	TRBJ2-5	NA	14	CASSIYPSRETQYF	TGTGCCAGTAGTATCTACCCCTCGCGAGAGACCCAGTACTTC
TRBV25-1	once	TRBJ1-5	NA	14	CASSGVGFSGPQHF	TGTGCCAGCAGCGGGGTCGGGTTTTCGGGGCCCCAGCATTTT
TRBV27	large	TRBJ1-2	NA	15	CASSPGGDGNYGYTF	TGTGCCAGCAGCCCGGGAGGGGATGGGAACTATGGCTACACCTTC
TRBV6-2/TRBV6-3	NA	TRBJ1-2	TRBD1	15	CASSWGQERIYGYTF	TGTGCCAGCAGTTGGGGACAGGAGCGGATATATGGCTACACCTTC
TRBV6-1	NA	TRBJ1-2	NA	14	CASSEAGHSYGYTF	TGTGCCAGCAGTGAAGCCGGACACTCTTATGGCTACACCTTC
TRBV9	NA	TRBJ2-3	TRBD2	15	CASSVEAGGTDTQYF	TGTGCCAGCAGCGTAGAAGCGGGGGGTACAGATACGCAGTATTTT
TRBV27	NA	TRBJ2-1	TRBD2	20	CASSLSTSGGAHSSYNEQFF	TGTGCCAGCAGTTTATCTACTAGCGGGGGGGCCCATAGCTCCTACAATGAGCAGTTCTTC
TRBV11-2	NA	TRBJ2-2	NA	14	CASSFVLVIGELFF	TGTGCCAGCAGCTTCGTACTAGTCATCGGGGAGCTGTTTTTT
TRBV2	few	TRBJ2-7	NA	12	CASRESSYEQYF	TGTGCCAGCAGAGAGAGCTCCTACGAGCAGTACTTC
TRBV27	once	TRBJ1-5	TRBD1	17	CASSLSGQGGSSQPQHF	TGTGCCAGCAGTTTATCGGGACAGGGGGGATCTAGTCAGCCCCAGCATTTT
TRBV11-3	NA	TRBJ2-1	NA	13	CASSLSGFNEQFF	TGTGCCAGCAGCTTAAGCGGGTTCAATGAGCAGTTCTTC
TRBV2	NA	TRBJ2-1	TRBD2	15	CASRGLAGGSDEQFF	TGTGCCAGCAGAGGACTAGCGGGGGGGTCGGATGAGCAGTTCTTC
TRBV12-3/TRBV12-4	few	TRBJ1-1	NA	11	CASTSNTEAFF	TGTGCCAGCACCTCGAACACTGAAGCTTTCTTT
TRBV9	NA	TRBJ1-1	TRBD1	17	CASSPGTGGARSTEAFF	TGTGCCAGCAGCCCCGGGACAGGGGGCGCCCGGAGCACTGAAGCTTTCTTT
TRBV6-5	NA	TRBJ2-1	TRBD2	15	CASIIRWGGDNEQFF	TGTGCCAGCATAATCCGGTGGGGGGGAGACAATGAGCAGTTCTTC
TRBV6-5	NA	TRBJ2-2	NA	13	CASSYPRDGELFF	TGTGCCAGCAGTTACCCCCGGGACGGGGAGCTGTTTTTT
TRBV10-2	NA	TRBJ2-7	TRBD2	14	CASSESGEPYEQYF	TGCGCCAGCAGTGAGAGCGGGGAGCCCTACGAGCAGTACTTC
TRBV24-1	NA	TRBJ2-3	TRBD1	15	CAITLLGGQFDTQYF	TGTGCCATTACATTATTAGGGGGACAGTTCGATACGCAGTATTTT
TRBV12-5	NA	TRBJ1-5	NA	16	CASGLNRGHRNQPQHF	TGTGCTAGTGGTTTAAATCGGGGACACCGCAATCAGCCCCAGCATTTT
TRBV7-9	few	TRBJ2-7	NA	15	CASSLTGQFNYEQYF	TGTGCCAGCAGCCTAACTGGACAGTTCAACTACGAGCAGTACTTC
TRBV4-1	NA	TRBJ1-6	TRBD1	16	CASSQEGTGGASPLHF	TGCGCCAGCAGCCAAGAGGGGACAGGGGGCGCTTCACCCCTCCACTTT
TRBV5-5	hyperexpanded	TRBJ2-3	NA	15	CASSLRPGATDTQYF	TGTGCCAGCAGCTTGAGGCCAGGGGCAACAGATACGCAGTATTTT
TRBV4-1	few	TRBJ2-7	TRBD2	18	CASSHLFASGGFSYEQYF	TGCGCCAGCAGCCACCTGTTTGCTAGCGGGGGTTTCTCCTACGAGCAGTACTTC
TRBV7-2	NA	TRBJ2-7	TRBD2	14	CASSWGLALDEQYF	TGTGCCAGCAGCTGGGGACTAGCTCTCGACGAGCAGTACTTC
TRBV7-7	NA	TRBJ2-5	TRBD2	16	CASSSFLAGGQETQYF	TGTGCTAGCAGCTCATTCCTAGCGGGGGGGCAAGAGACCCAGTACTTC
TRBV6-5	once	TRBJ2-5	NA	15	CASSYLRGSGETQYF	TGTGCCAGCAGTTATTTACGAGGGTCTGGGGAGACCCAGTACTTC
TRBV7-8	NA	TRBJ1-1	NA	16	CASSLVGQLMNTEAFF	TGTGCCAGCAGCTTAGTAGGACAGCTGATGAACACTGAAGCTTTCTTT
TRBV10-2	NA	TRBJ1-6	NA	17	CASSTLEGSSYNSPLHF	TGCGCCAGCAGCACCCTGGAGGGGAGCTCCTATAATTCACCCCTCCACTTT
TRBV5-1	NA	TRBJ1-1	TRBD1	15	CASSVDRGWDTEAFF	TGCGCCAGCAGCGTGGACAGGGGATGGGACACTGAAGCTTTCTTT
TRBV20-1	few	TRBJ1-2	NA	10	CSGGGYGYTF	TGCAGTGGGGGGGGCTATGGCTACACCTTC
TRBV7-8	NA	TRBJ2-7	NA	16	CASSSETVPAGYEQYF	TGTGCCAGCAGCTCCGAAACCGTCCCCGCGGGCTACGAGCAGTACTTC
TRBV5-1	NA	TRBJ2-7	TRBD1	14	CASSQTGTGLEQYF	TGCGCCAGCAGCCAGACCGGGACAGGGCTCGAGCAGTACTTC
TRBV3-1/TRBV3-2	NA	TRBJ1-6	TRBD1	16	CASSQWTGGDNSPLHF	TGTGCCAGCAGCCAATGGACAGGGGGCGATAATTCACCCCTCCACTTT